This T cell receptor (beta chain) was documented in a study of cytomegalovirus exposure and HLA in healthy donors. Background on the study: Findings of an earlier analysis included about 120 million unique TCR beta sequences from 200 million or so T cells.

Both 60 Vbeta primers and 13 Jbeta primers went into the PCR. Produced via immunoSEQ multiplex PCR; TCRdb's table is partial and in-frame only. This table has 150,000 to 180,000 clones, about 80% appearing once. Study results and caveats: Later findings reportedly placed an Asian-associated ancestry cluster below the approximately 630-donor mean for N-insertions. It was shown in a later analysis that HLA-associated TCR beta chains were more clonally expanded than other, equally common chains. Sequencing had likely introduced a cluster of highly shared sequence variants as an artifact.

Concerning this clone: The antigen is unknown.

The CDR3 has 16 residues. V dropped 0 bases and J dropped 1; count of bases not matched to a gene: 7. Per germline, CDR1 SGHDT and CDR2 YYEEEE. Sequencing input: PBMCs. The source is a man in his thirties or forties in good health and CMV-seropositive. This chain connects TRBV5-6 to TRBJ2-7, with TRBD2 matching over 7 bases. CDR3 sequence: CASSLGLAEISYEQYF. The CDR3 DNA reads as TGTGCCAGCAGCTTGGGACTAGCTGAAATTTCCTACGAGCAGTACTTC.